This T cell receptor beta chain was documented in a study of cytomegalovirus exposure and HLA in healthy donors. The CDR3 is 14 amino acids. Germline V gene sequence: CDR1 SGHNT, CDR2 YYREEE (reference sequence). V was cut by 9 bases and J by 2 bases, with 17 bases left in between. Primers for the PCR totalled 60 Vbeta and 13 Jbeta. Clones were read by immunoSEQ multiplex PCR, and TCRdb kept only the in-frame ones, dropping some. The table shows under 200,000 clones, with about 12% occurring only once. The chain uses TRBV5-4 and TRBJ1-2, with D unclear. The clonotype was recovered from a man between 50 and 59 years old in good health and CMV-seropositive. Sequencing input: PBMCs. CDR3 sequence (DNA): TGTGCCACCTCCTATGGCGTGGAGAACTATGGCTACACCTTC. This codes for CATSYGVENYGYTF.